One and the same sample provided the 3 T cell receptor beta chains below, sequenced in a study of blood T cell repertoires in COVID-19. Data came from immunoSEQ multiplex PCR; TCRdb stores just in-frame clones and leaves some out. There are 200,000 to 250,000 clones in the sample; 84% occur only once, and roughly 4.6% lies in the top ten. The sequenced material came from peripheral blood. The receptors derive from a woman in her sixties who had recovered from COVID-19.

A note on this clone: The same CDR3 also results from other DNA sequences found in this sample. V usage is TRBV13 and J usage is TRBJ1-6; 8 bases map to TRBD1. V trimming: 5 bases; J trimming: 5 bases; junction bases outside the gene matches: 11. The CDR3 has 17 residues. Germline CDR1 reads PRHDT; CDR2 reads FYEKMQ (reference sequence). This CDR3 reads CASSQPTPGQDNSPLHF. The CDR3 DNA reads TGTGCCAGCAGCCAACCTACCCCGGGACAGGATAATTCACCCCTCCACTTT.

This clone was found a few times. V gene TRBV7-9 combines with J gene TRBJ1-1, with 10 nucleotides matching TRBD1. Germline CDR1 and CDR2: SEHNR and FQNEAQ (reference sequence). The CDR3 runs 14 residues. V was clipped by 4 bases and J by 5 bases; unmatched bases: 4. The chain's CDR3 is CASSSRTGGTEAFF. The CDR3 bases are TGTGCCAGCAGCTCCCGGACAGGGGGGACTGAAGCTTTCTTT.

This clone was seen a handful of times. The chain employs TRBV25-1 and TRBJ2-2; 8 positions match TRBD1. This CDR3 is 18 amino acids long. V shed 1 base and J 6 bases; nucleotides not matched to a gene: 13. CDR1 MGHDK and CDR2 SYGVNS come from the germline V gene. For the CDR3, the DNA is TGTGCCAGCAGTGAATTTGCTGGTGCAGGGGGCGCGCCCGGGGAGCTGTTTTTT. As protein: CASSEFAGAGGAPGELFF.